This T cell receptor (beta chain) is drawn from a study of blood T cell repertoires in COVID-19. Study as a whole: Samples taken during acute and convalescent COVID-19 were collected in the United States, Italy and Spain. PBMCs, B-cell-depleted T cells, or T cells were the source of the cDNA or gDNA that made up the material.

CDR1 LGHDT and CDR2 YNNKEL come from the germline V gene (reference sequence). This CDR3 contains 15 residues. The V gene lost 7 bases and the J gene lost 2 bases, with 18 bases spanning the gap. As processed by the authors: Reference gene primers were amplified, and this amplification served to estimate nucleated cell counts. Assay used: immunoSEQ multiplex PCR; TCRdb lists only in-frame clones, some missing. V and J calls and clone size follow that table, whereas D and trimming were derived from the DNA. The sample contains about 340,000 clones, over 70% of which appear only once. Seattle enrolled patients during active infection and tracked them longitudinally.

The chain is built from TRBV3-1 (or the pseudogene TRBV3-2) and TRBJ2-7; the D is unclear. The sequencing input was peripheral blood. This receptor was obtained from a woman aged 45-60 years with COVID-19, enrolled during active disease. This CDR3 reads CASTRGSLETYEQYF. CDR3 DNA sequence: TGTGCCAGCACCCGAGGTAGTCTGGAAACCTACGAGCAGTACTTC.